This is a list of T cell receptor beta chains from one sample in a study of cytomegalovirus exposure and HLA in healthy donors. The protocol was immunoSEQ multiplex PCR, while the TCRdb copy is restricted to in-frame clones and leaves out a portion. Altogether 120,000 to 150,000 clones are present, about a tenth being singletons, with the ten largest covering less than 2%. Input material: PBMCs. These TCRs come from a male donor in good health and CMV-seronegative. CDR3s include the opening cysteine and the closing phenylalanine or tryptophan. Each record gives: J gene, D gene, clone size, V gene, CDR3 DNA, CDR3 protein. D genes are given only for firm matches. Size is omitted from some rows. Given values are once, few, many or a class for expanded clones.

j_gene: TRBJ2-7; d_gene: .; abundance: .; v_gene: TRBV4-1; CDR3nt: TGCGCCAGCAGCGCCCGCCCACAGGGATCCTACGAGCAGTACTTC; CDR3aa: CASSARPQGSYEQYF
j_gene: TRBJ2-7; d_gene: .; abundance: few; v_gene: TRBV29-1; CDR3nt: TGCAGCGTTGAAGACAGGGACGAGCAGTACTTC; CDR3aa: CSVEDRDEQYF
j_gene: TRBJ2-1; d_gene: TRBD1; abundance: few; v_gene: TRBV9; CDR3nt: TGTGCCAGCAGCGCCCCCGGGACAGTCCTCGTAGGGCAGTTCTTC; CDR3aa: CASSAPGTVLVGQFF
j_gene: TRBJ2-7; d_gene: TRBD1; abundance: .; v_gene: TRBV18; CDR3nt: TGTGCCAGCTCATCGACCGGGACAGGGTGGGTCTTAGAGCAGTACTTC; CDR3aa: CASSSTGTGWVLEQYF
j_gene: TRBJ2-2; d_gene: TRBD2; abundance: few; v_gene: TRBV10-1; CDR3nt: TGCGCCAGCAGCCATATACCGGGACTAGCGGGGGGGGTGGGAACCGGGGAGCTGTTTTTT; CDR3aa: CASSHIPGLAGGVGTGELFF
j_gene: TRBJ2-7; d_gene: .; abundance: few; v_gene: TRBV27; CDR3nt: TGTGCCAGCAGTTCGCCGGAGGCAACATACGAGAAGTACTTC; CDR3aa: CASSSPEATYEKYF
j_gene: TRBJ2-5; d_gene: .; abundance: few; v_gene: TRBV7-9; CDR3nt: TGTGCCAGCACCCTAGGGGGAGTTGAGACCCAGTACTTC; CDR3aa: CASTLGGVETQYF
j_gene: TRBJ2-7; d_gene: .; abundance: .; v_gene: TRBV7-2; CDR3nt: TGTGCCAGCAGCTTAAAAGGGGTCTCCTACGAGCAGTACTTC; CDR3aa: CASSLKGVSYEQYF
j_gene: TRBJ2-2; d_gene: TRBD2; abundance: .; v_gene: TRBV5-4; CDR3nt: TGTGCCAGCAGCACCAAGACTAGCGGGAGTTTGTCCGGGGAGCTGTTTTTT; CDR3aa: CASSTKTSGSLSGELFF
j_gene: TRBJ1-1; d_gene: TRBD1; abundance: .; v_gene: TRBV28; CDR3nt: TGTGCCAGCAGTTCCGGGACAGGGCCCACTGAAGCTTTCTTT; CDR3aa: CASSSGTGPTEAFF
j_gene: TRBJ2-7; d_gene: TRBD2; abundance: once; v_gene: TRBV5-6; CDR3nt: TGTGCCAGCAGCTTGAATAGCGGGAGCTACGAGCAGTACTTC; CDR3aa: CASSLNSGSYEQYF
j_gene: TRBJ1-5; d_gene: .; abundance: .; v_gene: TRBV7-2; CDR3nt: TGTGCCAGCAGCTTAGGGAGGCGGGTTCAGCCCCAGCATTTT; CDR3aa: CASSLGRRVQPQHF
j_gene: TRBJ2-7; d_gene: .; abundance: .; v_gene: TRBV7-3; CDR3nt: TGTGCCAGCAGCTTAACCCCTAGTTCCTACGAGCAGTACTTC; CDR3aa: CASSLTPSSYEQYF
j_gene: TRBJ2-7; d_gene: .; abundance: .; v_gene: TRBV28; CDR3nt: TGTGCCAGCAGTTTTGGGGGGACCAGCTCCTACGAGCAGTACTTC; CDR3aa: CASSFGGTSSYEQYF
j_gene: TRBJ2-7; d_gene: TRBD1; abundance: .; v_gene: TRBV27; CDR3nt: TGTGCCAGCGCCTGGGGGAGGACAGGGGGCAACGAGCAGTACTTC; CDR3aa: CASAWGRTGGNEQYF
j_gene: TRBJ2-7; d_gene: .; abundance: few; v_gene: TRBV28; CDR3nt: TGTGCCAGCAGTTTCCGGGGAGAGCAGTACTTC; CDR3aa: CASSFRGEQYF
j_gene: TRBJ2-7; d_gene: .; abundance: few; v_gene: TRBV7-8; CDR3nt: TGTGCCAGCAGCTTAGGGGCCAGGGGGGTCTACGAGCAGTACTTC; CDR3aa: CASSLGARGVYEQYF
j_gene: TRBJ2-1; d_gene: TRBD1; abundance: .; v_gene: TRBV5-1; CDR3nt: TGCGCCAGCAGCTCGGGACAGGACTACAATGAGCAGTTCTTC; CDR3aa: CASSSGQDYNEQFF
j_gene: TRBJ2-7; d_gene: TRBD2; abundance: .; v_gene: TRBV15; CDR3nt: TGTGCCACCAGCGGTAGCGGGGGGATGGACGAGCAGTACTTC; CDR3aa: CATSGSGGMDEQYF
j_gene: TRBJ1-1; d_gene: TRBD1; abundance: few; v_gene: TRBV7-2; CDR3nt: TGTGCCAGCAGCCAGCCCCGACAGGGCACTGAAGCTTTCTTT; CDR3aa: CASSQPRQGTEAFF
j_gene: TRBJ2-1; d_gene: .; abundance: few; v_gene: TRBV15; CDR3nt: TGTGCCACCAGCAGAGCTGTGGGAGAGGGCAATGAGCAGTTCTTC; CDR3aa: CATSRAVGEGNEQFF
j_gene: TRBJ2-7; d_gene: .; abundance: few; v_gene: TRBV7-9; CDR3nt: TGTGCCAGCGGAGGTTTCTGGTCCTACGAGCAGTACTTC; CDR3aa: CASGGFWSYEQYF
j_gene: TRBJ1-1; d_gene: TRBD1; abundance: few; v_gene: TRBV18; CDR3nt: TGTGCCAGCTCGAAAACAGGGGGCTTTTTGGTGAACACTGAAGCTTTCTTT; CDR3aa: CASSKTGGFLVNTEAFF
j_gene: TRBJ2-6; d_gene: .; abundance: few; v_gene: TRBV10-3; CDR3nt: TGTGCCATCAGTGAGTCGCTGAATAAGGGGGCTGGGGCCAACGTCCTGACTTTC; CDR3aa: CAISESLNKGAGANVLTF
j_gene: TRBJ2-3; d_gene: .; abundance: .; v_gene: TRBV29-1; CDR3nt: TGCAGCGTAGAAGGAGTACATACGCAGTATTTT; CDR3aa: CSVEGVHTQYF
j_gene: TRBJ2-3; d_gene: .; abundance: .; v_gene: TRBV28; CDR3nt: TGTGCCAGCAGTTCGTCGGCGGTCACAGATACGCAGTATTTT; CDR3aa: CASSSSAVTDTQYF
j_gene: TRBJ1-1; d_gene: TRBD1; abundance: .; v_gene: TRBV5-8; CDR3nt: TGTGCCAGCAGACGGGACAGCGAGTCCGCTGAAGCTTTCTTT; CDR3aa: CASRRDSESAEAFF
j_gene: TRBJ2-7; d_gene: TRBD1; abundance: .; v_gene: TRBV6-5; CDR3nt: TGTGCCAGCAGCCGGGGGACAGGGGGCTACGAGCAGTACTTC; CDR3aa: CASSRGTGGYEQYF
j_gene: TRBJ2-7; d_gene: TRBD1; abundance: .; v_gene: TRBV7-2; CDR3nt: TGTGCCAGCAGCCTGACAGGGAGTAGGTACGAGCAGTACTTC; CDR3aa: CASSLTGSRYEQYF
j_gene: TRBJ2-1; d_gene: .; abundance: .; v_gene: TRBV5-5; CDR3nt: TGTGCCAGCAGCTTGAAAGAGGGAGTGGATGAGCAGTTCTTC; CDR3aa: CASSLKEGVDEQFF
j_gene: TRBJ1-1; d_gene: .; abundance: .; v_gene: TRBV6-5; CDR3nt: TGTGCCAGCAGTTACTATCCCGGGGCTGAAGCTTTCTTT; CDR3aa: CASSYYPGAEAFF
j_gene: TRBJ2-7; d_gene: TRBD1; abundance: .; v_gene: TRBV7-9; CDR3nt: TGTGCCAGCAGCTTAAGTCGCCAGGGGGCCCGCGAGCAGTACTTC; CDR3aa: CASSLSRQGAREQYF
j_gene: TRBJ2-1; d_gene: .; abundance: few; v_gene: TRBV27; CDR3nt: TGTGCCAGCAGTTTAGAACAGGGCTTGGGAAATGAGCAGTTCTTC; CDR3aa: CASSLEQGLGNEQFF
j_gene: TRBJ1-1; d_gene: .; abundance: few; v_gene: TRBV9; CDR3nt: TGTGCCAGCAGCGTAGCGGGGGACACTGAAGCTTTCTTT; CDR3aa: CASSVAGDTEAFF
j_gene: TRBJ1-1; d_gene: .; abundance: few; v_gene: TRBV4-3; CDR3nt: TGCGCCAGCAGCCGTGCGGGGGGAGAAACTGAAGCTTTCTTT; CDR3aa: CASSRAGGETEAFF
j_gene: TRBJ2-3; d_gene: .; abundance: few; v_gene: TRBV7-2; CDR3nt: TGTGCCAGCAGCTTAAGCTATTCGGCAGATACGCAGTATTTT; CDR3aa: CASSLSYSADTQYF
j_gene: TRBJ1-1; d_gene: .; abundance: .; v_gene: TRBV18; CDR3nt: TGTGCCAGCTTTCGCAGGGCGGAAATCTCTGAAGCTTTCTTT; CDR3aa: CASFRRAEISEAFF
j_gene: TRBJ2-7; d_gene: .; abundance: few; v_gene: TRBV2; CDR3nt: TGTGCCAGCAGTGACAGTTTGGGCAGAGAGTACTTC; CDR3aa: CASSDSLGREYF
j_gene: TRBJ1-1; d_gene: .; abundance: few; v_gene: TRBV27; CDR3nt: TGTGCCAGCAGTTTATCTGGACAGCCTGAGGCTTTCTTT; CDR3aa: CASSLSGQPEAFF
j_gene: TRBJ1-2; d_gene: TRBD1; abundance: few; v_gene: TRBV10-3; CDR3nt: TGTGCCATCTACCGGGACAGGGAGCGTGGCTACACCTTC; CDR3aa: CAIYRDRERGYTF
j_gene: TRBJ1-3; d_gene: .; abundance: .; v_gene: TRBV7-6; CDR3nt: TGTGCCAGCAGCCGATACACTGACAATTACGGCTCTGGAAACACCATATATTTT; CDR3aa: CASSRYTDNYGSGNTIYF
j_gene: TRBJ2-3; d_gene: TRBD2; abundance: .; v_gene: TRBV4-1; CDR3nt: TGCGCCAGCAGCCAATGGGGGGGAGGAGATACGCAGTATTTT; CDR3aa: CASSQWGGGDTQYF
j_gene: TRBJ1-5; d_gene: .; abundance: few; v_gene: TRBV19; CDR3nt: TGTGCCAGTAGAGACTTATCAGGGGTACTAGGGCCCCAGCATTTT; CDR3aa: CASRDLSGVLGPQHF